The 24 T cell receptor beta chains below come from one sample, sequenced in a study of shared clonotypes between healthy human individuals. The protocol was immunoSEQ multiplex PCR, while the TCRdb copy is restricted to in-frame clones and leaves out a portion. The profile shows 2,100,000 or so clones, around 95% of them singletons. The source material was naive CD4+ T cells sorted from blood. The subset denotes: CD45RA+ positively selected. The receptors stem from a man between 18 and 29 years old in good health.

The rearrangement links TRBV7-8 to TRBJ1-6; TRBD1 agrees at 10 bases. In germline, CDR1 is SGHVS, CDR2 FQNEAQ. There are 15 residues in the CDR3. The trim removed 5 bases at V and 8 bases at J, leaving 6 bases unmatched. The CDR3 DNA reads TGTGCCAGCAGCACGCGACAGGGGGCCGATTCACCCCTCCACTTT. Its protein product is CASSTRQGADSPLHF. The full variable domain, completed using reference TRBV7-8 and TRBJ1-6, is GAGVSQSPRYKVAKRGQDVALRCDPISGHVSLFWYQQALGQGPEFLTYFQNEAQLDKSGLPSDRFFAERPEGSVSTLKIQRTQQEDSAVYLCASSTRQGADSPLHFGNGTRLTVT.

This rearrangement joins TRBV7-9 to TRBJ1-1; D call uncertain. Germline V CDR1 and CDR2: SEHNR, FQNEAQ (reference sequence). This CDR3 spans 17 amino acids. V was cut by 2 bases and J by 1 base, with 17 bases left in between. CDR3 bases: TGTGCCAGCAGCTTATTGGCAGCTAATCCTAAGAACACTGAAGCTTTCTTT. It codes for CASSLLAANPKNTEAFF.

Comment on this clone: Other nucleotide sequences from this sample produce the same CDR3. The J gene is TRBJ2-3, the V gene TRBV5-1; 7 positions agree with TRBD2. From germline, CDR1 is SGHRS and CDR2 YFSETQ. The trim removed 4 bases at V and 6 bases at J, leaving 5 bases unmatched. The CDR3 length is 13 residues. The CDR3 is CASSTGTTDTQYF. The CDR3 bases are TGCGCCAGCAGCACCGGGACTACTGATACGCAGTATTTT.

The rearrangement uses TRBV11-2 and TRBJ2-2; D may be TRBD1 (5 bases). V was shortened by 5 bases and J by 7 bases, with 20 bases between the two germline ends. Germline lookup yields CDR1 SGHAT and CDR2 FQNNGV. CDR3 length: 16 amino acids. The CDR3 sequence is CASSPPGQGKIGELFF. CDR3 nucleotides: TGTGCCAGCAGCCCCCCCGGCCAGGGAAAAATCGGGGAGCTGTTTTTT.

V is TRBV5-1 and J is TRBJ1-2; a weak D match, TRBD1 (6 bases). The CDR3 has 14 amino acids. Germline V gives CDR1 SGHRS, CDR2 YFSETQ. The V and J ends lost 4 bases and 6 bases respectively, with 16 bases between them. The chain's CDR3 is CASSPGTLLHGYTF. DNA for the CDR3: TGCGCCAGCAGCCCCGGGACACTACTTCATGGCTACACCTTC.

The chain uses TRBV7-9 and TRBJ2-1, with 11 bases fitting TRBD2. From germline, CDR1 is SEHNR and CDR2 FQNEAQ (reference sequence). The CDR3 has 14 amino acids. V shed 5 bases and J 10 bases; nucleotides not matched to a gene: 7. The CDR3 is CASSLTSGAGEQFF. The CDR3 nucleotides read TGTGCCAGCAGCCTGACTAGCGGGGCGGGGGAGCAGTTCTTC.

The rearrangement links TRBV2 to TRBJ2-1; D is unclear. Germline CDR1 is SNHLY and CDR2 is FYNNEI. CDR3 length: 14 residues. V was shortened by 8 bases and J by 7 bases, with 18 bases between the two germline ends. In DNA form, the CDR3 reads TGTGCCAGCGGGCCCCATATCTCGTTTAATGAGCAGTTCTTC. It is translated as CASGPHISFNEQFF.

V usage is TRBV10-1 and J usage is TRBJ2-7; 9 bases agree with TRBD2. This CDR3 has 14 residues. V dropped 11 bases and J dropped 5; count of bases not matched to a gene: 13. Germline V gene lookup returns CDR1 WNHNN and CDR2 SYGVQD (reference sequence). As DNA, the CDR3 is TGCGCCTCGGGCAGAGCGGGAGGAATCGACGAGCAGTACTTC. It encodes CASGRAGGIDEQYF.

This clone showed up just once. This rearrangement joins TRBV15 to TRBJ1-5; the D gene is possibly TRBD1 (6 bases). Trimming stripped 0 bases from V and 9 bases from J, with 9 bases between. Germline V gene sequence: CDR1 LNHNV, CDR2 YYDKDF (reference sequence). The CDR3 has 13 amino acids. This chain's CDR3 is CATSRDRGGPQHF. DNA for the CDR3: TGTGCCACCAGCAGAGATCGAGGGGGGCCCCAGCATTTT. The full variable domain, completed using reference TRBV15 and TRBJ1-5, is DAMVIQNPRYQVTQFGKPVTLSCSQTLNHNVMYWYQQKSSQAPKLLFHYYDKDFNNEADTPDNFQSRRPNTSFCFLDIRSPGLGDTAMYLCATSRDRGGPQHFGDGTRLSIL.

V gene TRBV5-4 combines with J gene TRBJ2-7, with 11 bases matching TRBD2. The CDR3 runs to 19 residues. The V gene's germline CDR1 is SGHNT and CDR2 YYREEE (reference sequence). Unmatched junction bases numbered 11, after V lost 0 bases and J lost 0 bases. The CDR3 DNA is TGTGCCAGCAGCTTGGCTACCCTAGCGGGAGGTCCCAGCTCCTACGAGCAGTACTTC. It yields the protein CASSLATLAGGPSSYEQYF.

About this clone: The sample has other DNA sequences that encode this CDR3 too. The chain links TRBV5-4 to TRBJ2-5, with D possibly TRBD1 on 5 matching bases. Between the trimmed V and J ends, which lost 0 bases and 2 bases, there was a span of 11 bases. The CDR3 extends over 15 amino acids. Germline V gene sequence: CDR1 SGHNT, CDR2 YYREEE (reference sequence). CDR3 DNA sequence: TGTGCCAGCAGCTTGGGGGGCGTTCGGCAAGAGACCCAGTACTTC. The encoded protein is CASSLGGVRQETQYF. Looking up the rest from reference TRBV5-4 and TRBJ2-5 gives the full variable domain: ETGVTQSPTHLIKTRGQQVTLRCSSQSGHNTVSWYQQALGQGPQFIFQYYREEENGRGNFPPRFSGLQFPNYSSELNVNALELDDSALYLCASSLGGVRQETQYFGPGTRLLVL.

This clone was recorded once. The rearrangement joins TRBV18 to TRBJ2-1, with a weak D call TRBD2 (6 bases). Germline CDR1 and CDR2: KGHSH and LQKENI. CDR3 length: 13 amino acids. V was cut by 3 bases and J by 9 bases, with 12 bases left in between. CDR3 sequence reads: CASSPGGLSEQFF. CDR3 coding DNA: TGTGCCAGCTCACCGGGAGGACTCAGTGAGCAGTTCTTC. The entire variable domain, with the rest obtained from reference TRBV18 and TRBJ2-1, is as follows: NAGVMQNPRHLVRRRGQEARLRCSPMKGHSHVYWYRQLPEEGLKFMVYLQKENIIDESGMPKERFSAEFPKEGPSILRIQQVVRGDSAAYFCASSPGGLSEQFFGPGTRLTVL.

A single count supports this clone. The CDR3 DNA is TGTGCCAGCATCGCCCGGGAAACCGGGGAGCTGTTTTTT. This gives the protein CASIARETGELFF. J is TRBJ2-2 and V is TRBV6-1, with a tentative D call TRBD2 (5 bases). The V and J ends lost 7 bases and 5 bases respectively, with 11 bases between them. Germline CDR1 MNHNS, CDR2 SASEGT. The CDR3 extends over 13 amino acids.

This clone was seen once. This chain joins TRBV7-9 and TRBJ1-1; D gene unclear. Looked up from germline, CDR1 is SEHNR and CDR2 is FQNEAQ (reference sequence). The CDR3 contains 14 residues. V was shortened by 2 bases and J by 6 bases, with 13 bases between the two germline ends. In DNA, the CDR3 is TGTGCCAGCAGCTTACCGGGGTTGAGGGCTGAAGCTTTCTTT. Protein product: CASSLPGLRAEAFF.

The V call is TRBV5-1, the J call TRBJ1-6; D is perhaps TRBD1 (5 bases). The CDR3 covers 14 residues. Germline V gene sequence: CDR1 SGHRS, CDR2 YFSETQ. V was cut by 0 bases and J by 8 bases, with 9 bases left in between. This CDR3 reads CASSLAGTYSPLHF. DNA of the CDR3: TGCGCCAGCAGCTTGGCTGGGACGTATTCACCCCTCCACTTT.

J is TRBJ2-2 and V is TRBV25-1; D unresolved. Germline-derived CDR1 and CDR2 are MGHDK and SYGVNS. The CDR3 loop spans 13 amino acids. The V end was cut by 8 bases, the J end by 5 bases, with 12 bases between. The CDR3 is CASWGGRTGELFF. The DNA of the CDR3 is TGTGCCAGCTGGGGTGGTAGGACCGGGGAGCTGTTTTTT.

As to this clone: This specimen includes other DNA sequences encoding the same CDR3. The V gene is TRBV11-2, the J gene TRBJ1-5; D is perhaps TRBD1 (5 bases). Germline-derived CDR1 and CDR2 are SGHAT and FQNNGV. This CDR3 has 13 residues. V was clipped by 3 bases and J by 2 bases, with 5 bases between them. CDR3 coding DNA: TGTGCCAGCAGCTTCAGGGGCAATCAGCCCCAGCATTTT. This codes for CASSFRGNQPQHF.

The V gene is TRBV6-1, the J gene TRBJ1-4; 7 nucleotides align to TRBD1. The germline gives CDR1 MNHNS, CDR2 SASEGT. CDR3 length equals 14 residues. V was pared by 4 bases and J by 8 bases, with 7 bases of the junction left unmatched. The CDR3 DNA sequence: TGTGCCAGCAGTGGGGGACAGCCAGGAGAAAAACTGTTTTTT. Protein sequence: CASSGGQPGEKLFF.

This clone was observed a single time. This chain links TRBV5-4 with TRBJ2-7; D could derive from TRBD1 or TRBD2 (5 bases each). Germline-derived CDR1 and CDR2 are SGHNT and YYREEE (reference sequence). The CDR3 length is 15 residues. V lost 0 bases to trimming and J lost 0 bases, with 10 bases between them. CDR3: CASSLAGRGSYEQYF. The CDR3, as DNA: TGTGCCAGCAGCTTGGCGGGAAGGGGCTCCTACGAGCAGTACTTC.

As regards this clone: Additional DNA sequences in this sample encode the identical CDR3. The V call is TRBV11-2, the J call TRBJ1-5, with D hard to call. Deletions cut 2 bases from V and 4 bases from J, with 6 bases between. The germline CDR1 and CDR2 sequences are SGHAT and FQNNGV. CDR3 size: 13 residues. The CDR3: CASSLSSNQPQHF. CDR3 coding DNA: TGTGCCAGCAGCTTATCGTCGAATCAGCCCCAGCATTTT.

The gene calls are TRBV30 and TRBJ2-1, with D perhaps matching TRBD2 (6 bases). The germline CDR1 and CDR2 sequences are GTSNPN and SVGIG (reference sequence). This CDR3 region has 15 residues. Trimming removed 4 bases at V and 0 bases at J, with 13 bases between. DNA for the CDR3: TGTGCCTGGAAGGGACTCCAGAGCTCCTACAATGAGCAGTTCTTC. It codes for CAWKGLQSSYNEQFF.

The chain is built from TRBV28 and TRBJ2-7; 8 nucleotides align to TRBD1. This CDR3 region has 11 residues. Germline-derived CDR1 and CDR2 are MDHEN and SYDVKM. V trimming: 5 bases; J trimming: 11 bases; junction bases outside the gene matches: 5. The CDR3 region has the DNA TGTGCCAGCAGTCGTAACAGGGGGGAGTACTTC. Its translation: CASSRNRGEYF.

The chain couples TRBV4-1 to TRBJ2-2; 12 positions match TRBD2. The V gene's germline CDR1 is MGHRA and CDR2 YSYEKL. The V and J ends lost 10 bases and 6 bases, in that order; junction bases with no gene match: 9. CDR3 length: 15 amino acids. The CDR3, as DNA: TGCGCCATCGGGAGACTAGCGGGAGTCCCCGGGGAGCTGTTTTTT. Its protein product is CAIGRLAGVPGELFF.

The chain combines TRBV7-2 with TRBJ2-1, with a tentative D call TRBD2 (6 bases). The CDR3 is 15 residues long. Trimming shortened V by 5 bases and J by 10 bases, and 21 bases separated the two germline ends. In germline, CDR1 is SGHTA, CDR2 FQGNSA. The CDR3 DNA sequence: TGTGCCAGCAGCGGATCGGGAGCTTGGACTTCCGAGCAGTTCTTC. Encoded protein: CASSGSGAWTSEQFF. Supplemented by reference TRBV7-2 and TRBJ2-1, the full variable domain reads GAGVSQSPSNKVTEKGKDVELRCDPISGHTALYWYRQSLGQGLEFLIYFQGNSAPDKSGLPSDRFSAERTGGSVSTLTIQRTQQEDSAVYLCASSGSGAWTSEQFFGPGTRLTVL.